Sequencing of this T cell receptor (beta chain) was carried out in a study of shared clonotypes between healthy human individuals. Study-wide points: Richness estimates generally favored naive over memory subsets.

Points on this clone: The antigen is unknown.

Method: immunoSEQ multiplex PCR; TCRdb's copy keeps in-frame clones and lacks some. The sample consists of 600,000 to 750,000 clones, less than 95% of them appearing once. The germline V gene has CDR1 MNHEY and CDR2 SVGAGI. This CDR3 comprises 13 residues. J lost 7 bases, V lost 6 bases, and 6 bases had no gene match. Each CD8 memory set brought CD45RO+ cells together with CCR7-negative CD45RA+ TemRA cells. The V and J genes are TRBV6-5 and TRBJ1-5; the match to TRBD1 covers 7 bases. This clonotype was obtained from a man aged 18 to 30 in good health. Some clones in this sample may be carry-over from other donors' samples. Sequencing used memory CD8+ T cells from PBMCs. Sample subset: CD45RO+ cells pooled with CCR7-negative TemRA cells. The CDR3 nucleotides read TGTGCCAGCAGACAGGGGCCCCACCAGCCCCAGCATTTT. Translation gives CASRQGPHQPQHF.